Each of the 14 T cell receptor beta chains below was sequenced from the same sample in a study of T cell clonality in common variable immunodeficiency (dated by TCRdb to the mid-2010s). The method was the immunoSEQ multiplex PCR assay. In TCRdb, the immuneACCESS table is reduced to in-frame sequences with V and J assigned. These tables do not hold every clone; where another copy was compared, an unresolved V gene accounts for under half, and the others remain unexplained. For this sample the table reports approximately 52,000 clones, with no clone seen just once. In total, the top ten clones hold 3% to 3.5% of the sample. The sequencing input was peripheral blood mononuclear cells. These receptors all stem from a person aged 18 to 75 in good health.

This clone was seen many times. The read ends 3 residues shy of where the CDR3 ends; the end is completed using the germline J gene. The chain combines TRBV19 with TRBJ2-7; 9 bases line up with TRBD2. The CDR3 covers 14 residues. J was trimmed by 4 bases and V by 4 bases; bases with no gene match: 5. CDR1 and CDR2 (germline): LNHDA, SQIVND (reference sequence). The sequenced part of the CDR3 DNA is TGTGCCAGTAGTAATGTAGCGGGAGTTTACGAG. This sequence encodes CASSNVAGVYE. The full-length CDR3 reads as CASSNVAGVYEQYF.

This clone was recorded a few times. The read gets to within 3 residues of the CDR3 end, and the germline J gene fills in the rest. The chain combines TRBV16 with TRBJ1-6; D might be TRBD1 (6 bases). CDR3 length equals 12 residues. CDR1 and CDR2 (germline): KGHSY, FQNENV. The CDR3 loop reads CASSEGGLALHF. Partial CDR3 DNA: TGTGCCAGCAGCGAAGGGGGACTAGCC.

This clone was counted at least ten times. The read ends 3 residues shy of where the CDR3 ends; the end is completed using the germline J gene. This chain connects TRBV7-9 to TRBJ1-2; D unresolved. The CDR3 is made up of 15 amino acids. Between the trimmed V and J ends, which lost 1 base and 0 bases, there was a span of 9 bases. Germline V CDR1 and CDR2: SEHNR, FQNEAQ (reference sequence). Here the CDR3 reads CASSLVAESNYGYTF. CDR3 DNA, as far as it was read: TGTGCCAGCAGCTTAGTGGCAGAATCTAACTATGGC.

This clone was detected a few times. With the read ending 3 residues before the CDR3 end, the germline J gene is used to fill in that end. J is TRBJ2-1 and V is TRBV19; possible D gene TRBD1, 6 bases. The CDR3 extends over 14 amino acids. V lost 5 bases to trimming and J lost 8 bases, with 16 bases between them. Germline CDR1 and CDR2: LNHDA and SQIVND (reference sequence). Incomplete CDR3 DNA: TGTGCCAGTAGTTGGACAGTGGGGGTCGATGAG. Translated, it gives CASSWTVGVDE. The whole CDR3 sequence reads CASSWTVGVDEQFF.

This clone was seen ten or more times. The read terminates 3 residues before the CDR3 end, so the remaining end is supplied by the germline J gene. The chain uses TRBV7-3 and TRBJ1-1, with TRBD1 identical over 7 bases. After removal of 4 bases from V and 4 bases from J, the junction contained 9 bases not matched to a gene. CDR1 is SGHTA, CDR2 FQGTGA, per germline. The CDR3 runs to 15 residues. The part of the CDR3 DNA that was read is TGTGCCAGCAGCTCGTCGACAGGGAGTGGCACTGAA. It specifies CASSSSTGSGTE. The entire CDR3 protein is CASSSSTGSGTEAFF.

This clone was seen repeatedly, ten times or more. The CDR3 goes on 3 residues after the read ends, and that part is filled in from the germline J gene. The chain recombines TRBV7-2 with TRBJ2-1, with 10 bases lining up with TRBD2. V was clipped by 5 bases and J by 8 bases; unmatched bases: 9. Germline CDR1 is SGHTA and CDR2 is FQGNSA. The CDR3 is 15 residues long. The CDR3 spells CASSEAIAGGYEQFF. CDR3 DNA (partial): TGTGCCAGCAGCGAGGCTATAGCGGGGGGCTATGAG.

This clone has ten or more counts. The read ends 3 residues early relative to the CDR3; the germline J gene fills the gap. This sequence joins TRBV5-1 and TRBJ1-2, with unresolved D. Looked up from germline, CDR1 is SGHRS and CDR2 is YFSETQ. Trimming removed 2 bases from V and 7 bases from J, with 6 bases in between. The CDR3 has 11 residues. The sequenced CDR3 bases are TGCGCCAGCAGCTTCGGGTCTGGC. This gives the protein CASSFGSG. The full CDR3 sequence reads CASSFGSGYTF.

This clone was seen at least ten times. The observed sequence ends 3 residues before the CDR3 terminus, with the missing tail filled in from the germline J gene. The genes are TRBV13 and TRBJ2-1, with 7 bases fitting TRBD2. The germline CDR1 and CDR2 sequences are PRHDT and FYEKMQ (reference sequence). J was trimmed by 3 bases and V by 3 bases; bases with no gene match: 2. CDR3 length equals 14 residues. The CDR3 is CASSLRGNYNEQFF. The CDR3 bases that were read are TGTGCCAGCAGCTTGCGGGGGAACTACAATGAG.

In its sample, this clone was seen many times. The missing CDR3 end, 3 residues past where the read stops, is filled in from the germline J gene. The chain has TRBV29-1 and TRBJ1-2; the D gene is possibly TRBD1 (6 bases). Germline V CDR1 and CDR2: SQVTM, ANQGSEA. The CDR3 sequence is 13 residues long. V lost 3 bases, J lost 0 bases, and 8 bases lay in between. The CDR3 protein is CSVDGTTNYGYTF. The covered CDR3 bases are TGCAGCGTTGATGGGACAACTAACTATGGC.

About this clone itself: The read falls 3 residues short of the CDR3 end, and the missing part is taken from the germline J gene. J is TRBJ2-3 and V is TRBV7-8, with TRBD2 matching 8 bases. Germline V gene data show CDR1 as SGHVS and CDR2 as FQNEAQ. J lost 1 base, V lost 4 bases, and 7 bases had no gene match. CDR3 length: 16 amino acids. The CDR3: CASSSRAGEGTDTQYF. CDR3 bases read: TGTGCCAGCAGCTCCCGAGCGGGAGAGGGCACAGATACG.

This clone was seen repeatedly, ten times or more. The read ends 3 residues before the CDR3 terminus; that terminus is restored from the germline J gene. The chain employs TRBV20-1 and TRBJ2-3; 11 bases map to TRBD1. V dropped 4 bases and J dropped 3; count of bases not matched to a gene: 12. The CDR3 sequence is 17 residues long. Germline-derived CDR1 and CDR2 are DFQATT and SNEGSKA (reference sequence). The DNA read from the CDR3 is TGCAGTGCTACACTCCGGGACAGGGGGTTTGGTACAGATACG. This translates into CSATLRDRGFGTDT. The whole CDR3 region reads CSATLRDRGFGTDTQYF.

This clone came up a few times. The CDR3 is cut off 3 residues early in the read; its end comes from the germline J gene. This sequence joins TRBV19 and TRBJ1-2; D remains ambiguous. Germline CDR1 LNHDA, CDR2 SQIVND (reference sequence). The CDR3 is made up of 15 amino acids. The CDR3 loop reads CASSIVSAPSYDYTF. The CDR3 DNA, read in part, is TGTGCCAGTAGTATAGTAAGCGCTCCCTCCTACGAC.

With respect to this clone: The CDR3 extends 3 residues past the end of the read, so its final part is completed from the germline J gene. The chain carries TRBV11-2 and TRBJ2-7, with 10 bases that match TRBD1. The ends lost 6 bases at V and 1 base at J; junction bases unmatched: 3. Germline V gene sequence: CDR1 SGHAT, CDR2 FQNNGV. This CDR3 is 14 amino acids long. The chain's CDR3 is CASSRTGGSYEQYF. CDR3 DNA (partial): TGTGCCAGCAGTAGGACAGGGGGTTCCTACGAG. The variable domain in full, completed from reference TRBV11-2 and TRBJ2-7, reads EAGVAQSPRYKIIEKRQSVAFWCNPISGHATLYWYQQILGQGPKLLIQFQNNGVVDDSQLPKDRFSAERLKGVDSTLKIQPAKLEDSAVYLCASSRTGGSYEQYFGPGTRLTVT.

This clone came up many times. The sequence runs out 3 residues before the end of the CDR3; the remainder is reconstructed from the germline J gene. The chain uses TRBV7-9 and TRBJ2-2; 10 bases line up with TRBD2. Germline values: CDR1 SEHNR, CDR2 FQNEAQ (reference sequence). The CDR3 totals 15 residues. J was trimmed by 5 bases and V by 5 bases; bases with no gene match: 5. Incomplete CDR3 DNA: TGTGCCAGCAGCGAACTAGCGGGATATACCGGGGAG. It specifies CASSELAGYTGE. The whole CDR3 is CASSELAGYTGELFF.